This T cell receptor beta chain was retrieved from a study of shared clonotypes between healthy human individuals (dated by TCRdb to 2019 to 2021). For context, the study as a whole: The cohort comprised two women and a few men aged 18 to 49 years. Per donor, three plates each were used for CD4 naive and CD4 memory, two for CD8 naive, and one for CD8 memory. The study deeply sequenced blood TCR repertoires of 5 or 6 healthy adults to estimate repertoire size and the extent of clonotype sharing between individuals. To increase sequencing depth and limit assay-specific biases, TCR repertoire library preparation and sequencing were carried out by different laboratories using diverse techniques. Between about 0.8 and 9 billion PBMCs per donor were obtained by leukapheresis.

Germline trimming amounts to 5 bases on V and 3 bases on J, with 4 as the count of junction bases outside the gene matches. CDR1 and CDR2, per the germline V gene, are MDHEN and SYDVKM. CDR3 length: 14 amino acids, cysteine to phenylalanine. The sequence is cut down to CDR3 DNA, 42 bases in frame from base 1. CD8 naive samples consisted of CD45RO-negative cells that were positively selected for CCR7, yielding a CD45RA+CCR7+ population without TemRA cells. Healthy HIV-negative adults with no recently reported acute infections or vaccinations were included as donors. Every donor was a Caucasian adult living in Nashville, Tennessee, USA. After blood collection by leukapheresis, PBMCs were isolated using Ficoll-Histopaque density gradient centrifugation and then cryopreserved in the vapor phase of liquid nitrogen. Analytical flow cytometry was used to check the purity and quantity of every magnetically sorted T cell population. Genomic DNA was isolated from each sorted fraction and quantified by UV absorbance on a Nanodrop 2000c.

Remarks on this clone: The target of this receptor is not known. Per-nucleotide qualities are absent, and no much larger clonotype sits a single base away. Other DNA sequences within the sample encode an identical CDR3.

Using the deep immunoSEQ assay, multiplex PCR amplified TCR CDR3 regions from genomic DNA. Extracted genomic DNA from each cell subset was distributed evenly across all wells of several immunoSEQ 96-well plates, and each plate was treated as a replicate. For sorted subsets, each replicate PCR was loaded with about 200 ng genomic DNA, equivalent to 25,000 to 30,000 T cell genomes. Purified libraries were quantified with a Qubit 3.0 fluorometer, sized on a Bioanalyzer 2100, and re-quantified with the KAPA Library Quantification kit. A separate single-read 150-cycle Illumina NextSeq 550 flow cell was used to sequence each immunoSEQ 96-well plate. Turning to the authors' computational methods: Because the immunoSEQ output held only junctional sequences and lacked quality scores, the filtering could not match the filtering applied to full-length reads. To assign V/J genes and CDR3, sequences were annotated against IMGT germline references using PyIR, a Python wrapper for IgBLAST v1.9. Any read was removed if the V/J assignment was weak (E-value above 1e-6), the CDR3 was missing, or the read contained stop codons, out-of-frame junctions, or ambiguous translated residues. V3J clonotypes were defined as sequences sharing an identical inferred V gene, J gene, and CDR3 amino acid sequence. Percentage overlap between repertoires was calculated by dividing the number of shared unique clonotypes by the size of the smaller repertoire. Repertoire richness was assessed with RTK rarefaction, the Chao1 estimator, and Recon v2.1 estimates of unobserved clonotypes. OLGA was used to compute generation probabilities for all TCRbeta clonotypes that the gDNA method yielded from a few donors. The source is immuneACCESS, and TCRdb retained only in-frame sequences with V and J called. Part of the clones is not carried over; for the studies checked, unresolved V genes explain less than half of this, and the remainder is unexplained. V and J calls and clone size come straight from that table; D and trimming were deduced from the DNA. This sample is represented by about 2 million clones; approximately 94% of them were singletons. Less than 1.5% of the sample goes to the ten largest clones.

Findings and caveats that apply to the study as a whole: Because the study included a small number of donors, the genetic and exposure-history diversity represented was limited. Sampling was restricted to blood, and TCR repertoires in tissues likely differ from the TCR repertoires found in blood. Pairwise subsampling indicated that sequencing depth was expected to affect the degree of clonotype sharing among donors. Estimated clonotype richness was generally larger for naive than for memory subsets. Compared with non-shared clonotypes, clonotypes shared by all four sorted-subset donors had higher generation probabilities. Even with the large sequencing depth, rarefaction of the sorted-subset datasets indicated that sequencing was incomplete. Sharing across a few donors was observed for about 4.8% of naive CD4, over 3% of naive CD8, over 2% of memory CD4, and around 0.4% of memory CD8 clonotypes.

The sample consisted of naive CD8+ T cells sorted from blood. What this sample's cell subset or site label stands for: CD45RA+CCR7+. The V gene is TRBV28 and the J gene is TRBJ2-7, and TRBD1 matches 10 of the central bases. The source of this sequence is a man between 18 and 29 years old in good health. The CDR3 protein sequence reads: CASSPRDRGYEQYF. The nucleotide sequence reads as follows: TGTGCCAGCAGTCCTAGGGACAGGGGCTACGAGCAGTACTTC.